This TCR beta chain was observed in a study of regulatory T cells in long-lasting Graves disease. Combining iRepertoire HTBI primers with Arm-PCR of CDR3 regions, the authors built TCR beta libraries. TCRdb reprocessed the multiplex PCR reads with MiXCR, giving one entry per CDR3 protein. This table has 550,000 to 700,000 distinct CDR3 sequences, roughly a sixth appearing once. V was shortened by 0 bases and J by 7 bases, with 10 bases between the two germline ends. CDR1 is LGHDT, CDR2 YNNKEL, per germline (reference sequence). The CDR3 is 14 amino acids. This clonotype was detected ten times or more. The time point here: newly diagnosed GD, antithyroid drugs for less than 3 months. Extracted RNA from PBMCs served as the source of the TCR library. The same data also contributed to another study, on T cells in Graves' hyperthyroidism and ophthalmopathy.

The origin of this receptor is a man aged 18 to 35 with Graves disease. Sequencing was performed on peripheral blood mononuclear cells (PBMCs), taken at new diagnosis, from a patient treated with antithyroid drugs. V gene TRBV3-1 combines with J gene TRBJ2-1; TRBD2 is a possible D gene (5 bases). The CDR3 here is CASSQDLRGNEQFF. The CDR3 DNA follows: TGTGCCAGCAGCCAAGATTTGCGCGGGAATGAGCAGTTCTTC.